These 17 T cell receptor beta chains were sequenced from one sample in a study of early T cells in non-severe SARS-CoV-2 infection. In TCRdb, the 5' RACE reads were re-called with MiXCR into one record per CDR3 protein. The sample has 28,000 or so distinct CDR3 sequences, 5.3% seen once. The sample taken for sequencing was whole blood. The receptors stem from an adult who was a healthcare worker with PCR-confirmed SARS-CoV-2 infection or an uninfected control (not recorded which).

This clonotype was observed many times. The chain joins TRBV28 to TRBJ2-7; D could derive from TRBD1 or TRBD2 (5 bases each). V shed 7 bases and J shed 5 bases, with 18 bases lying between them. CDR3 size: 14 residues. CDR1 is MDHEN, CDR2 SYDVKM, per germline. CDR3 in DNA: TGTGCCAGCACCCAATGGGGGTCAAACGACGAGCAGTACTTC. This sequence encodes CASTQWGSNDEQYF.

This clonotype was counted at least ten times. The DNA of the CDR3 is TGCAGCGTTGGGCGGGGTAATGAGCAGTTCTTC. Amino acids: CSVGRGNEQFF. This rearrangement joins TRBV29-1 to TRBJ2-1, with D maybe TRBD2 (6 bases). This CDR3 region has 11 residues. V lost 4 bases and J 7 bases, leaving 8 bases between the germline ends. Germline values: CDR1 SQVTM, CDR2 ANQGSEA.

There are many counts of this clonotype. The chain couples TRBV20-1 to TRBJ2-1; 9 bases map to TRBD1. This CDR3 region has 13 residues. Germline V gene data show CDR1 as DFQATT and CDR2 as SNEGSKA (reference sequence). J was trimmed by 3 bases and V by 5 bases; bases with no gene match: 2. CDR3 protein: CSALTGGYNEQFF. The CDR3 DNA follows: TGCAGTGCTCTGACAGGGGGCTACAATGAGCAGTTCTTC.

This clonotype was seen repeatedly, ten times or more. The rearrangement uses TRBV5-1 and TRBJ1-1; TRBD1 agrees at 10 bases. The CDR3 totals 15 residues. V lost 7 bases, J lost 2 bases, and 8 bases stayed unmatched. Germline V lookup: CDR1 SGHRS, CDR2 YFSETQ. CDR3: CASAQTGGPNTEAFF. DNA for the CDR3: TGCGCCAGCGCACAGACAGGGGGCCCTAACACTGAAGCTTTCTTT.

Of note for this clonotype: The conserved final phenylalanine or tryptophan is absent from the CDR3, which likely points to a read error. The chain links TRBV12-3 or TRBV12-4 to TRBJ2-3; 8 positions agree with TRBD1. This CDR3 comprises 15 residues. The J segment lost 1 base and the V segment lost 4 bases, leaving 4 bases of the junction unmatched. The CDR3 region is CASSSGQGRTDTQYS. Written as DNA, the CDR3 is TGTGCCAGCAGTTCCGGACAGGGACGCACAGATACGCAGTATTCT.

This clonotype was detected many times. In DNA form, the CDR3 reads TGCAGTGCTAGAGGGCAGGGGTCAGTGACCGGGGAGCTGTTTTTT. It is translated as CSARGQGSVTGELFF. The chain is built from TRBV20-1 and TRBJ2-2; possibly TRBD1 for D (6 bases). From germline, CDR1 is DFQATT and CDR2 SNEGSKA (reference sequence). Trimming cost V 1 base and J 5 bases, with 14 bases left between them. The length of the CDR3 is 15 residues.

At least ten counts were recorded for this clonotype. The chain carries TRBV29-1 and TRBJ2-3, with a tentative D call TRBD2 (5 bases). V lost 2 bases and J 7 bases, leaving 7 bases between the germline ends. The CDR3 is made up of 11 amino acids. Germline CDR1 SQVTM, CDR2 ANQGSEA. CDR3 DNA sequence: TGCAGCGTTGAAATGGACTATACGCAGTATTTT. Encoded protein: CSVEMDYTQYF.

This clonotype was seen many times. The chain is built from TRBV5-1 and TRBJ2-4; TRBD2 matches 12 bases. The CDR3 contains 16 residues. Germline CDR1 and CDR2: SGHRS and YFSETQ. J gave up 1 base and V 5 bases, and 4 bases lay outside the gene matches. The CDR3 reads CASRLAGGDAKNIQYF. In nucleotides, the CDR3 is TGCGCCAGCAGACTAGCGGGAGGTGACGCCAAAAACATTCAGTACTTC.

This clonotype was recorded at least ten times. V is TRBV20-1 and J is TRBJ2-1; 11 bases map to TRBD2. This CDR3 comprises 14 residues. Germline V lookup: CDR1 DFQATT, CDR2 SNEGSKA (reference sequence). V gave up 6 bases and J gave up 8 bases; unmatched junction bases: 9. The CDR3 sequence is CSATGTSGGDEQFF. As DNA, the CDR3 is TGCAGTGCCACCGGGACTAGCGGAGGCGATGAGCAGTTCTTC.

This clonotype was seen at least ten times. The genes are TRBV24-1 and TRBJ2-1; maybe TRBD1 (5 bases). The CDR3 is made up of 15 amino acids. The V and J ends lost 0 bases and 8 bases respectively, with 13 bases between them. Germline CDR1 reads KGHDR; CDR2 reads SFDVKD. The CDR3 sequence: CATSDLEAGSDEQFF. For the CDR3, the DNA is TGTGCCACCAGTGATTTGGAGGCAGGGTCCGATGAGCAGTTCTTC.

This clonotype has ten or more counts. CDR3 DNA: TGTGCCAGCAGTCCAGGGGATAATTCACCCCTCCACTTT. It encodes CASSPGDNSPLHF. The chain has TRBV5-6 and TRBJ1-6; possibly TRBD1 for D (6 bases). This CDR3 is 13 amino acids long. Between the trimmed V and J ends, which lost 5 bases and 5 bases, there was a span of 8 bases. Germline CDR1 is SGHDT and CDR2 is YYEEEE.

This clonotype was counted at least ten times. This chain joins TRBV11-2 and TRBJ2-1, with D hard to call. V lost 5 bases and J 2 bases, leaving 1 base between the germline ends. The CDR3 loop spans 11 amino acids. CDR1 and CDR2 (germline): SGHAT, FQNNGV. Here the CDR3 reads CASSPYNEQFF. As DNA, the CDR3 is TGTGCCAGCAGCCCCTACAATGAGCAGTTCTTC. The full variable domain, its missing parts supplied by reference TRBV11-2 and TRBJ2-1, is EAGVAQSPRYKIIEKRQSVAFWCNPISGHATLYWYQQILGQGPKLLIQFQNNGVVDDSQLPKDRFSAERLKGVDSTLKIQPAKLEDSAVYLCASSPYNEQFFGPGTRLTVL.

In this sample, this clonotype turned up many times. The chain uses TRBV6-5 and TRBJ1-1; D ambiguous. Germline values: CDR1 MNHEY, CDR2 SVGAGI. This CDR3 has 13 amino acids. The V and J ends lost 0 bases and 7 bases respectively, with 9 bases between them. This chain's CDR3 is CASSYSRSREAFF. The DNA of the CDR3 is TGTGCCAGCAGTTACTCCCGCTCGCGTGAAGCTTTCTTT.

This clonotype occurred many times. The chain couples TRBV4-3 to TRBJ2-3; 14 bases agree with TRBD2. The CDR3 has 18 amino acids. The V gene end was trimmed by 4 bases and the J gene end by 2 bases; junction bases not matched to a gene: 8. Germline lookup yields CDR1 LGHNA and CDR2 YSLEER. This CDR3 is CASSPEGGLAGATDTQYF. The DNA of the CDR3 is TGCGCCAGCAGCCCAGAGGGGGGACTAGCGGGAGCCACAGATACGCAGTATTTT.

At least ten counts were recorded for this clonotype. The genes are TRBV18 and TRBJ2-1; D unresolved. Germline assignment: CDR1 KGHSH and CDR2 LQKENI. The V end was cut by 2 bases, the J end by 3 bases, with 17 bases between. This CDR3 spans 17 amino acids. This chain's CDR3 is CASSPTDSPSGYNEQFF. CDR3 bases: TGTGCCAGCTCACCAACAGATTCTCCCTCGGGCTACAATGAGCAGTTCTTC.

This clonotype was seen ten or more times. The rearrangement joins TRBV7-6 to TRBJ2-2; no clear D gene. Trimming removed 5 bases at V and 4 bases at J, with 17 bases between. In germline, CDR1 is SGHVS, CDR2 FNYEAQ. The CDR3 has 16 residues. The CDR3 DNA sequence: TGTGCCAGCAGCCCCCTTGCAGCTACCTCCACCGGGGAGCTGTTTTTT. Translated: CASSPLAATSTGELFF.

The chain carries TRBV29-1 and TRBJ2-3; tentative D call: TRBD1 (6 bases). Germline-derived CDR1 and CDR2 are SQVTM and ANQGSEA. CDR3 length: 18 amino acids. V was cut by 0 bases and J by 2 bases, with 21 bases left in between. The CDR3 sequence: CSVEDWGLAGVTTDTQYF. The CDR3 DNA sequence: TGCAGCGTTGAAGATTGGGGGTTGGCAGGGGTCACCACAGATACGCAGTATTTT.